The sequence of this T cell receptor (beta chain) was determined in a study of T cells expressing NK-cell markers (TCRdb year 2020). Regarding the study in general: In sorted CD3+CD56+NKG2C+, CD3+CD56+NKG2C- and CD3+CD56-NKG2C+ T-cell subsets from several donors, TCR beta-chain repertoires were profiled. Seven of the eight sequenced donors were HCMV-seropositive and one was HCMV-seronegative. The eight sequenced donors were randomly selected healthy volunteers, three men and five women. Libraries were sequenced as 2 x 150 bp reads on Illumina HiSeq 2000/2500, MiSeq or NextSeq. Overall results and qualifications from the work: In roughly 6 donors, the dominant CD3+CD56+NKG2C+ clonotypes were found to rank among the top 10 CD8+ clonotypes and to make up 1.0-7.0% of CD8+ T cells. Those dominant clonotypes were again the most abundant among CD3+CD56-NKG2C+ cells in a handful of donors, at 28.3-60.1%. It remained unclear whether the expanded NKG2C-expressing T cell clones were specific for HCMV antigens.

A note on this clonotype: The clone's antigen remains unknown.

CDR1 is given as MNHEY and CDR2 as SVGAGI, both from the germline V gene. Including the terminal cysteine and phenylalanine, the CDR3 comprises 15 residues. DNA was not recorded. The instrument was an Illumina HiSeq 2000. TCR beta cDNA libraries were prepared using 5'RACE template switching, which introduced a universal primer site and unique molecular identifiers. cDNA synthesis was primed from the TCR beta constant segment and was followed by two successive PCR amplification steps. Per the authors' processing: MIGEC was used to demultiplex reads and group reads by UMI, and MiTCR was used to assemble and quantify clonotypes. To remove erroneous sequences, TCR cDNA sequences were retained only when supported by two or more reads. The tcR package was used for downstream repertoire analysis, with clonotypes matched between fractions based on CDR3 nucleotide sequence plus V segment. Antigen specificity was annotated against VDJdb with VDJmatch, allowing one amino acid substitution in CDR3. The reads underwent TCRdb reprocessing, giving one record for each CDR3 protein sequence and no DNA. The V and J calls were not made by the authors but by TCRdb's processing. This specimen's table enumerates roughly 380,000 distinct CDR3 sequences. The ten most abundant clones make up around 5% of the sample.

A commercial ELISA kit detecting HCMV-specific IgG in serum was used to determine HCMV serostatus. Peripheral blood mononuclear cells were isolated from blood by Ficoll density gradient centrifugation. Source material: blood T cells: a sorted CD56 or NKG2C T cell subset, CD4+ or CD8+ T cells, or bulk PBMC T cells (not recorded which). This sequence uses TRBV6-5 and TRBJ1-2. The TCR sequence derives from a man between 18 and 69 years old in good health. The encoded CDR3 is CASILTHRSWYGYTF.